These 29 T cell receptor beta chains originate from one sample sequenced in a study of blood T cell repertoires in COVID-19. Clones were sequenced by immunoSEQ multiplex PCR, and TCRdb holds only the in-frame ones, with some missing. Of some 200,000 clones listed, about 75% are singletons. What was sequenced was peripheral blood. The receptors come from an older woman with acute or convalescent COVID-19.

In nucleotides, the CDR3 is TGTGCCAGCAGTGGGTCAGGCGTTATAGCCAAAAACATTCAGTACTTC. Protein product: CASSGSGVIAKNIQYF. V is TRBV6-1 and J is TRBJ2-4, with unresolved D. Germline V lookup: CDR1 MNHNS, CDR2 SASEGT. The length of the CDR3 is 16 residues. With 4 bases removed from V and 0 bases from J, the gap between germline ends came to 13 bases.

The CDR3, as DNA: TGTGCCAGCCTGGGTTGGGCGAACACTGAAGCTTTCTTT. This encodes CASLGWANTEAFF. J is TRBJ1-1 and V is TRBV27, with unresolved D. The CDR3 contains 13 residues. V was pared by 8 bases and J by 1 base, with 11 bases between. CDR1 is MNHEY and CDR2 is SMNVEV in the germline V gene (reference sequence).

The chain is built from TRBV7-8 and TRBJ2-7; 8 nucleotides match TRBD1. CDR1 is SGHVS, CDR2 FQNEAQ, per germline. CDR3 length equals 14 residues. J was trimmed by 3 bases and V by 4 bases; bases with no gene match: 5. DNA of the CDR3: TGTGCCAGCAGCTCGGACGGACAGGGCTACGAGCAGTACTTC. Translating it yields CASSSDGQGYEQYF.

The chain employs TRBV7-9 and TRBJ1-2; no firm D call. Per germline, CDR1 SEHNR and CDR2 FQNEAQ (reference sequence). V was pared by 8 bases and J by 4 bases, with 17 bases between. The length of the CDR3 is 14 residues. The DNA for the CDR3 is TGTGCCAGCCAATACCTGGACCGGGGCTATGGCTACACCTTC. Translating gives CASQYLDRGYGYTF.

This chain links TRBV10-1 with TRBJ1-4, with TRBD1 as a possible D gene (5 bases). This CDR3 has 13 residues. The V gene lost 3 bases and the J gene lost 7 bases, with 9 bases spanning the gap. Germline-derived CDR1 and CDR2 are WNHNN and SYGVQD (reference sequence). CDR3 bases: TGCGCCAGCAGTGACCAGGGAAGTGAAAAACTGTTTTTT. Protein: CASSDQGSEKLFF.

The chain employs TRBV11-3 and TRBJ2-5, with D possibly being TRBD2 (5 bases). From germline, CDR1 is SGHNT and CDR2 YENEEA. The CDR3 spans 15 residues. V shed 5 bases and J shed 1 base, with 14 bases lying between them. The CDR3 coding sequence is TGTGCCAGCAGCGGCGGAGGCTCCGCCCAAGAGACCCAGTACTTC. As protein: CASSGGGSAQETQYF.

The chain is built from TRBV5-4 and TRBJ2-3, with 7 positions matching TRBD2. The CDR3 extends over 15 amino acids. Trimming took 0 bases from V and 2 from J; bases not matched to a gene: 3. Germline CDR1 and CDR2: SGHNT and YYREEE (reference sequence). The CDR3 spells CASSLGLADTDTQYF. The CDR3 DNA reads as TGTGCCAGCAGCTTGGGGCTAGCGGACACAGATACGCAGTATTTT.

The chain links TRBV10-2 to TRBJ1-1; 11 positions agree with TRBD1. CDR1 and CDR2 from the germline V gene are WSHSY and SAAADI. This CDR3 contains 14 residues. J was trimmed by 6 bases and V by 1 base; bases with no gene match: 1. The CDR3 loop reads CASSELGQGAEAFF. DNA of the CDR3: TGCGCCAGCAGTGAGTTGGGACAGGGGGCTGAAGCTTTCTTT.

The V and J genes are TRBV3-1 (or the pseudogene TRBV3-2) and TRBJ1-2; D uncertain. V lost 4 bases, J lost 4 bases, and 10 bases lay in between. Germline lookup yields CDR1 LGHDT and CDR2 YNNKEL (reference sequence). This CDR3 has 13 residues. The DNA for the CDR3 is TGTGCCAGCAGCCTCAGTGGAGGCTATGGCTACACCTTC. Translated, it gives CASSLSGGYGYTF.

The chain uses TRBV5-1 and TRBJ2-3, with TRBD2 matching 14 bases. The trim removed 3 bases at V and 3 bases at J, leaving 6 bases unmatched. Germline loops: CDR1 SGHRS, CDR2 YFSETQ. The CDR3 contains 17 residues. The DNA of the CDR3 is TGCGCCAGCAGCTCCCCAGGACTAGCGGGAGGTACAGATACGCAGTATTTT. It codes for CASSSPGLAGGTDTQYF.

This sequence joins TRBV7-2 and TRBJ2-1; weak D call: TRBD2 (6 bases). The CDR3 is made up of 16 amino acids. V lost 1 base to trimming and J lost 9 bases, with 19 bases between them. In germline, CDR1 is SGHTA, CDR2 FQGNSA. CDR3 nucleotides: TGTGCCAGCAGCTTAGAGGGGAGCTCGGGGGTAAGTGAGCAGTTCTTC. It is translated as CASSLEGSSGVSEQFF.

This chain links TRBV6-2 or TRBV6-3 with TRBJ1-6; TRBD1 matches at 8 bases. CDR1 is MNHEY and CDR2 is SVGEGT in the germline V gene. V gave up 6 bases and J gave up 6 bases; unmatched junction bases: 4. This CDR3 region has 14 residues. The CDR3 protein is CASSSGQVNSPLHF. Written as DNA, the CDR3 is TGTGCCAGCAGCTCGGGACAGGTTAATTCACCCCTCCACTTT.

J is TRBJ1-1 and V is TRBV12-3 or TRBV12-4, with 9 positions matching TRBD1. This CDR3 spans 13 amino acids. Germline trimming cut 4 bases from V and 11 bases from J; bases unmatched to any gene: 8. This CDR3 reads CASSSNRGRKAFF. The DNA for the CDR3 is TGTGCCAGCAGTTCGAACAGGGGGCGGAAGGCTTTCTTT.

The genes are TRBV5-1 and TRBJ2-1; D not certain. Looked up from germline, CDR1 is SGHRS and CDR2 is YFSETQ. V lost 5 bases and J 9 bases, leaving 27 bases between the germline ends. This CDR3 has 17 residues. CDR3 DNA: TGCGCCAGCAGTTTTGACGTTTCCGGCGGTCCCGTGGGTGAGCAGTTCTTC. Amino acids: CASSFDVSGGPVGEQFF.

The V call is TRBV10-1, the J call TRBJ2-3; 10 positions match TRBD2. V dropped 7 bases and J dropped 2; count of bases not matched to a gene: 3. The CDR3 covers 14 residues. From germline, CDR1 is WNHNN and CDR2 SYGVQD (reference sequence). CDR3 protein: CASILAGITDTQYF. The CDR3 nucleotides are TGCGCCAGCATACTAGCGGGAATCACAGATACGCAGTATTTT.

This clone was recorded once. The V and J genes are TRBV9 and TRBJ2-5; the match to TRBD2 covers 14 bases. The CDR3 runs to 15 residues. Germline assignment: CDR1 SGDLS and CDR2 YYNGEE. V gave up 3 bases and J gave up 7 bases; unmatched junction bases: 5. CDR3 amino acids: CASSETSGRAGTQYF. Here the CDR3 DNA reads TGTGCCAGCAGCGAGACTAGCGGGAGGGCGGGGACCCAGTACTTC.

In its sample, this clone was seen once. V gene TRBV27 combines with J gene TRBJ1-4; perhaps TRBD1 as D (5 bases). Germline V gene lookup returns CDR1 MNHEY and CDR2 SMNVEV (reference sequence). There are 14 residues in the CDR3. The V end lost 5 bases, the J end lost 4 bases, and 11 bases lay between the germline ends. CDR3 region: CASSPGTFNEKLFF. DNA of the CDR3: TGTGCCAGCAGTCCCGGGACTTTTAATGAAAAACTGTTTTTT.

The chain joins TRBV24-1 to TRBJ2-7; D is possibly TRBD1 (6 bases). The J call may be faulty, since TRBJ2-1 better matches the DNA end. Germline CDR1 KGHDR, CDR2 SFDVKD. The CDR3 length is 17 residues. Here the CDR3 DNA reads TGTGCCACCAGTGATTTGCCTGGACAGAGCATACACAATGAGCAGTTCTTC. Translating it yields CATSDLPGQSIHNEQFF.

The CDR3 region has the DNA TGTGCCAGCAGTTTACTCGGACAGGGGAAATTCGAGCAGTACTTC. It encodes CASSLLGQGKFEQYF. V gene TRBV27 combines with J gene TRBJ2-7, with 9 bases matching TRBD1. The V gene end was trimmed by 2 bases and the J gene end by 6 bases; junction bases not matched to a gene: 8. Germline V gene data show CDR1 as MNHEY and CDR2 as SMNVEV (reference sequence). The CDR3 spans 15 residues.

The chain carries TRBV30 and TRBJ1-4; TRBD1 aligns across 7 bases. The V gene end was trimmed by 2 bases and the J gene end by 7 bases; junction bases not matched to a gene: 1. CDR3 length equals 12 residues. Germline assignment: CDR1 GTSNPN and CDR2 SVGIG (reference sequence). CDR3: CAWSRDSEKLFF. For the CDR3, the DNA is TGTGCCTGGAGTCGGGACAGTGAAAAACTGTTTTTT.

The gene calls are TRBV6-5 and TRBJ1-3; D is ambiguous. Germline loops: CDR1 MNHEY, CDR2 SVGAGI. V was clipped by 8 bases and J by 2 bases, with 16 bases between them. CDR3 length: 15 amino acids. CDR3 residues: CASGMGTTTGNTIYF. The DNA of the CDR3 is TGTGCCAGCGGCATGGGTACTACAACTGGAAACACCATATATTTT.

The rearrangement links TRBV7-8 to TRBJ2-7; D perhaps matches TRBD2 (6 bases). Germline V CDR1 and CDR2: SGHVS, FQNEAQ. V lost 1 base and J lost 3, with 19 bases in between. This CDR3 has 17 residues. The DNA for the CDR3 is TGTGCCAGCAGCTTAGGCTCCATTAGCCCGGACTACTACGAGCAGTACTTC. Protein sequence: CASSLGSISPDYYEQYF.

The DNA for the CDR3 is TGCGCCAGTACCCTAGCGGGACGCACAGATACGCAGTATTTT. Translating it yields CASTLAGRTDTQYF. The rearrangement links TRBV5-1 to TRBJ2-3, with 9 nucleotides matching TRBD2. The CDR3 contains 14 residues. The germline CDR1 and CDR2 sequences are SGHRS and YFSETQ. Trimming removed 8 bases from V and 1 base from J; junction bases left unmatched: 5.

The rearrangement joins TRBV30 to TRBJ2-2, with TRBD2 identical over 14 bases. Trimming removed 2 bases from V and 3 bases from J; junction bases left unmatched: 5. The germline gives CDR1 GTSNPN, CDR2 SVGIG (reference sequence). The CDR3 is 17 amino acids. CDR3 residues: CAWSRGLAGAYTGELFF. The CDR3 nucleotides read TGTGCCTGGAGTCGGGGACTAGCGGGAGCCTACACCGGGGAGCTGTTTTTT.

About this clone itself: At the DNA level, this CDR3 is encoded by other sequences in the same sample as well. This chain connects TRBV5-1 to TRBJ1-2; TRBD1 matches 9 bases. CDR3 length: 14 residues. Looked up from germline, CDR1 is SGHRS and CDR2 is YFSETQ. J was trimmed by 8 bases and V by 0 bases; bases with no gene match: 5. This CDR3 is CASSLAQGAGGYTF. CDR3 sequence (DNA): TGCGCCAGCAGCTTGGCACAGGGGGCAGGGGGCTACACCTTC.

This clone occurred once. V is TRBV6-5 and J is TRBJ2-1, with a possible D match to TRBD1 (5 bases). CDR1 and CDR2 from the germline V gene are MNHEY and SVGAGI. Trimming took 6 bases from V and 10 from J, leaving 13 bases between them. The CDR3 sequence is 12 residues long. CDR3 sequence (DNA): TGTGCCAGCAGGAAAGGGGCTTCCGAGCAGTTCTTC. As protein: CASRKGASEQFF.

J is TRBJ1-1 and V is TRBV3-1 (or the pseudogene TRBV3-2); TRBD1 might be the D (6 bases). The CDR3 spans 14 residues. The germline CDR1 and CDR2 sequences are LGHDT and YNNKEL (reference sequence). V lost 4 bases, J lost 11 bases, and 20 bases lay in between. The CDR3 region is CASSLLSGGPDAFF. The CDR3 region has the DNA TGTGCCAGCAGCCTGCTCTCGGGGGGCCCCGACGCTTTCTTT.

The chain recombines TRBV9 with TRBJ1-5; 12 bases are shared with TRBD1. The CDR3 contains 19 residues. Trimming removed 3 bases from V and 0 bases from J; junction bases left unmatched: 10. The germline V gene encodes CDR1 SGDLS and CDR2 YYNGEE. Here the CDR3 DNA reads TGTGCCAGCAGCGCGGGACAGGGGGCGTACGAGGATAGCAATCAGCCCCAGCATTTT. This encodes CASSAGQGAYEDSNQPQHF. Variable domain in full (rest from reference TRBV9 and TRBJ1-5): DSGVTQTPKHLITATGQRVTLRCSPRSGDLSVYWYQQSLDQGLQFLIQYYNGEERAKGNILERFSAQQFPDLHSELNLSSLELGDSALYFCASSAGQGAYEDSNQPQHFGDGTRLSIL.

The chain couples TRBV5-1 to TRBJ1-1; tentative D call: TRBD1 (5 bases). The CDR3 sequence is 16 residues long. CDR1 is SGHRS and CDR2 is YFSETQ in the germline V gene. V lost 0 bases and J 4 bases, leaving 16 bases between the germline ends. In DNA, the CDR3 is TGCGCCAGCAGCTTGGCTGGGGCGGGGGTCGTCACTGAAGCTTTCTTT. It is translated as CASSLAGAGVVTEAFF.